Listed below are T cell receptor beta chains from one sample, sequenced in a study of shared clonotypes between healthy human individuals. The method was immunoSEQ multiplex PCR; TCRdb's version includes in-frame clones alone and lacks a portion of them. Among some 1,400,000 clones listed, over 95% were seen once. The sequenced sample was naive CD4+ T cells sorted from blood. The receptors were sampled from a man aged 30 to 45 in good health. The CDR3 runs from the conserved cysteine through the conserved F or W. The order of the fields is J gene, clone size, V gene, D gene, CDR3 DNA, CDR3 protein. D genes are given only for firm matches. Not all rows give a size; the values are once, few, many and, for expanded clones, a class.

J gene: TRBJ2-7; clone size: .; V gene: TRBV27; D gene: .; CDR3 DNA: TGTGCCAGCAGTTCCCAGGACGGCTACGAGCAGTACTTC; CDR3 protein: CASSSQDGYEQYF
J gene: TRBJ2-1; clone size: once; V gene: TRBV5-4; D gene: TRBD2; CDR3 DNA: TGTGCCAGCAGCTTGGCCGGGCTAGCGGGAGCGGCCTACAATGAGCAGTTCTTC; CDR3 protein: CASSLAGLAGAAYNEQFF
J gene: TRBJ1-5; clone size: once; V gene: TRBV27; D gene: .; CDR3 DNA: TGTGCCAGCAGTCAGGAGGCAGGGGTTGGGCAGCCCCAGCATTTT; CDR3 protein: CASSQEAGVGQPQHF
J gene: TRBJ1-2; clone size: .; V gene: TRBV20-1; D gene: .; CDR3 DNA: TGCAGCTGGGAGGGGGAAGGCTACACCTTC; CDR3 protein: CSWEGEGYTF
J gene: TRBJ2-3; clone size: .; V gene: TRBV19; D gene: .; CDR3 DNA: TGTGCCAGTAGGACTTCAGGGTACCCAGATACGCAGTATTTT; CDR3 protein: CASRTSGYPDTQYF
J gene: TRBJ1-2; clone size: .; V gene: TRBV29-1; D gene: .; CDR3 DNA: TGCAGCGTTGAAACCCCCCCGTATGGCTACACCTTC; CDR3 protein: CSVETPPYGYTF
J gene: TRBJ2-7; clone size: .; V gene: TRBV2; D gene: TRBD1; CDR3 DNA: TGTGCCAGCAGTAGGGACAGCCTCTACGAGCAGTACTTC; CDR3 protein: CASSRDSLYEQYF
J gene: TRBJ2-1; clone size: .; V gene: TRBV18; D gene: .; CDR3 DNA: TGTGCCAGCTCACCAGCGGTAGCCTACAATGAGCAGTTCTTC; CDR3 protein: CASSPAVAYNEQFF
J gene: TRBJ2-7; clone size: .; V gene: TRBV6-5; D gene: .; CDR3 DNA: TGTGCCAGCAGTTACTTGGGGATTACCTACGAGCAGTACTTC; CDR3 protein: CASSYLGITYEQYF
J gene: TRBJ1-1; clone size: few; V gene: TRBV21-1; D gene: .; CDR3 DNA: TGTGCCAGCAACCCGAGGGAGAGAGAGAACACTGAAGCTTTCTTT; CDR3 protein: CASNPRERENTEAFF
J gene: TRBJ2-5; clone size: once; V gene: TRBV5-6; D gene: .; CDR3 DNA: TGTGCCAGCAGCTTAGGCAGAGAGACCCAGTACTTC; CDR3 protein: CASSLGRETQYF
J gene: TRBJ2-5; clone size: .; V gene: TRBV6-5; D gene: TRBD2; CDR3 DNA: TGTGCCAGCAGGGATAGCGGGAGGGGACAAGAGACCCAGTACTTC; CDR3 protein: CASRDSGRGQETQYF
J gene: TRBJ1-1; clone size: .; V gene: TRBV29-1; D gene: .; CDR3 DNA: TGCAGCGTTGAAGATCGTCGGGGAGTTGAAGGACTGAGGGCTTTCTTT; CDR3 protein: CSVEDRRGVEGLRAFF
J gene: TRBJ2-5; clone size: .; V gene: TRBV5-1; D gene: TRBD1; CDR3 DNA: TGCGCCAGCAGCTTCGACAGGGGTGGGGAGACCCAGTACTTC; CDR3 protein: CASSFDRGGETQYF
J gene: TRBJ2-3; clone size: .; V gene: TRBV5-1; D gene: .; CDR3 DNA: TGCGCCAGCAGCTATCCCGTTCACGGGAGTCAGTCCCACAAGAGCACAGATACGCAGTATTTT; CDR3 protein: CASSYPVHGSQSHKSTDTQYF
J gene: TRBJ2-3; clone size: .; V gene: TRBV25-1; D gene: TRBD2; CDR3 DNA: TGTGCCAGCAGTGATTCAGGAGCGGGAGGGGATACGCAGTATTTT; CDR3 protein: CASSDSGAGGDTQYF
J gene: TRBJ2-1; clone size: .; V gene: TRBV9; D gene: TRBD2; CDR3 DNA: TGTGCCAGCAGCGTAGAAACTAGCGGTTACGGTGAGCAGTTCTTC; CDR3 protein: CASSVETSGYGEQFF
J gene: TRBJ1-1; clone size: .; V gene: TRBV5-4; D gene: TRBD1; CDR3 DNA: TGTGCCAGCAGCCTCGACAGGGTCACTGAAGCTTTCTTT; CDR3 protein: CASSLDRVTEAFF
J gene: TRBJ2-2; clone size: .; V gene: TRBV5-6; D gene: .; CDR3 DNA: TGTGCCAGCAGCCCTGGACAGTACACCGGGGAGCTGTTTTTT; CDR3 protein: CASSPGQYTGELFF
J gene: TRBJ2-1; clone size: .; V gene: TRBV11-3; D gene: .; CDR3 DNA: TGTGCCAGCAGCTTAGATGGGACGAATGAGCAGTTCTTC; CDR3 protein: CASSLDGTNEQFF
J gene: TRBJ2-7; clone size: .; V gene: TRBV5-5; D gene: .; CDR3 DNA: TGTGCCAGCAGCTCAAAATCGGACACGTTCAGCTCCTACGAGCAGTACTTC; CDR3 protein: CASSSKSDTFSSYEQYF
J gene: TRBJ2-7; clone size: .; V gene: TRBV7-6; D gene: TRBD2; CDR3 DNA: TGTGCCAGCAGCTTAGCTAGCGGGAGTCAGAGCGAGCAGTACTTC; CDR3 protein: CASSLASGSQSEQYF
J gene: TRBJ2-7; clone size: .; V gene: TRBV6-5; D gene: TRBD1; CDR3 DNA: TGTGCCAGCAGTTCCCCCCCGACAGGGAAATACGAGCAGTACTTC; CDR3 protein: CASSSPPTGKYEQYF
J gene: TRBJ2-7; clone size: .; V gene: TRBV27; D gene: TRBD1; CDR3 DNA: TGTGCCAGCAGTTTCCCGGGACAGGGGTCCCCAAAGCTCGAGCAGTACTTC; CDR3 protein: CASSFPGQGSPKLEQYF
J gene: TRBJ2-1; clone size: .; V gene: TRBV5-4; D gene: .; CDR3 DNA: TGTGCCAGCAGCTTGGTGGGGGGTGGCAATGAGCAGTTCTTC; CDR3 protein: CASSLVGGGNEQFF
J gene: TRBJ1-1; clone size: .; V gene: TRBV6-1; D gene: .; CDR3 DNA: TGTGCCAGCAGTGGATTGACATTCATGAACACTGAAGCTTTCTTT; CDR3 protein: CASSGLTFMNTEAFF
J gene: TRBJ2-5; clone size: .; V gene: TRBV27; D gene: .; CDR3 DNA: TGTGCCAGCAGCTGGCAGGGAAAAGAGACCCAGTACTTC; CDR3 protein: CASSWQGKETQYF
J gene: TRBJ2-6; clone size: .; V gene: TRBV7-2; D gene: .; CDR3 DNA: TGTGCCAGCCCACGGGGGAGCTCTGGGGCCAACGTCCTGACTTTC; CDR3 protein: CASPRGSSGANVLTF
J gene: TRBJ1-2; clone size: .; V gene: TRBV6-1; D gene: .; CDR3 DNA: TGTGCCATCCGACGAGGGGTAGGGGACTATGGCTACACCTTC; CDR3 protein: CAIRRGVGDYGYTF
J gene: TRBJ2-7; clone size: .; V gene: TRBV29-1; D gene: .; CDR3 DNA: TGCAGCGTTGTAGGCGGGACAGAAATCGATCGGGAGCAGTACTTC; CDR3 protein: CSVVGGTEIDREQYF
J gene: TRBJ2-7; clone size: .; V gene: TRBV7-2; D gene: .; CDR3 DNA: TGTGCCAGCAGCTTAGCGCCGGCAGGGATCCCCTACGAGCAGTACTTC; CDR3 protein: CASSLAPAGIPYEQYF
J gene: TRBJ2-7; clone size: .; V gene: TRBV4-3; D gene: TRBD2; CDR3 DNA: TGCGCCAGCAGCCAACAAGGACTAGCGTCCTACGAGCAGTACTTC; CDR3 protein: CASSQQGLASYEQYF
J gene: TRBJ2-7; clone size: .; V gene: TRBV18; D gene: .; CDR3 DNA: TGTGCCAGCTCACATCGTTACGAGCAGTACTTC; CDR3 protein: CASSHRYEQYF
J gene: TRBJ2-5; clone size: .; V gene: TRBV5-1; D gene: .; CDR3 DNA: TGCGCCAGCAGCTTGGCTCAGATCCAAGAGACCCAGTACTTC; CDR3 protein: CASSLAQIQETQYF
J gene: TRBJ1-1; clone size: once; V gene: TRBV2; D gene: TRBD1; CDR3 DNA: TGTGCCAGCAGTGAGACAGGGTTCGGAACTGAAGCTTTCTTT; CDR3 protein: CASSETGFGTEAFF
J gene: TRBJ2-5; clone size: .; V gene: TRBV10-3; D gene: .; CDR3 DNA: TGTGCCATCAGGTCACAGGGCAAAGAGACCCAGTACTTC; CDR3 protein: CAIRSQGKETQYF
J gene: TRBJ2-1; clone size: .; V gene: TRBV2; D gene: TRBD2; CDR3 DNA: TGTGCCAGCGTGTTAAGAGGGACTAACAATGAGCAGTTCTTC; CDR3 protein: CASVLRGTNNEQFF
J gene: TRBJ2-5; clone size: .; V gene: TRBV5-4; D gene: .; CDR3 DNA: TGTGCCAGCAGCTTGGGGGGGCGATTGGCAGAGACCCAGTACTTC; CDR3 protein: CASSLGGRLAETQYF
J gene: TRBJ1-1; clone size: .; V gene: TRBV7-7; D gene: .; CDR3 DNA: TGTGCTAGCAGCTTGGGAATGAACACTGAAGCTTTCTTT; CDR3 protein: CASSLGMNTEAFF
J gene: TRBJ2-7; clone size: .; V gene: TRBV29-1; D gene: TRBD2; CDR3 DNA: TGCAGCGTTGCCGGACTAGATTTACTCGAGCAGTACTTC; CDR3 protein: CSVAGLDLLEQYF
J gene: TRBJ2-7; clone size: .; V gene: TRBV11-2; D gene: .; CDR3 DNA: TGTGCCAGCAGCTTAGGAGTAGGGGTCCTCTCCTACGAGCAGTACTTC; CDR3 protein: CASSLGVGVLSYEQYF
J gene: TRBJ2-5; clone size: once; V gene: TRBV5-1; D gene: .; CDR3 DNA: TGCGCCAGCAGCTTGGGGCGAGCGGAGACCCAGTACTTC; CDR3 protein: CASSLGRAETQYF
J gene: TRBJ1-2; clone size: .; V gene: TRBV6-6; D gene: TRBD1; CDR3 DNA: TGTGCCAGCAGTTACTCGCGGCAGGGGGCGACCTATGGCTACACCTTC; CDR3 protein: CASSYSRQGATYGYTF
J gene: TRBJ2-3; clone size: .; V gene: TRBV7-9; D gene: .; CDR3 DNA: TGTGCCAGCAGCTTAGAGGGTGGGCCCACAGATACGCAGTATTTT; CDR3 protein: CASSLEGGPTDTQYF
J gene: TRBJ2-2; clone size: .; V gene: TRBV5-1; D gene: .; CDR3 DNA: TGCGCCAGCAGCTTGAGGTCGGGATTTGGCGGGGAGCTGTTTTTT; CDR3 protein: CASSLRSGFGGELFF
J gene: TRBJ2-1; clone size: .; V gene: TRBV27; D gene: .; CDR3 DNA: TGTGCCAGCAAGACTCCAGGGGATTCATGGTACGAGCAGTTCTTC; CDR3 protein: CASKTPGDSWYEQFF
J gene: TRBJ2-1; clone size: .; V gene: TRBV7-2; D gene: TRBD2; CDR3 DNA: TGTGCCAGCCCGATGACTAGCGGGAGGGCCGGTGAGCAGTTCTTC; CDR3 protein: CASPMTSGRAGEQFF
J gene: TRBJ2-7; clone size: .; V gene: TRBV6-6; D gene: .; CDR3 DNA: TGTGCCAGCAGTTTTTGGCTAGCGTACTACGAGCAGTACTTC; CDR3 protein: CASSFWLAYYEQYF
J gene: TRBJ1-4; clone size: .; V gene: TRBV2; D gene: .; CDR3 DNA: TGTGCCAGCAGGAGGGGATGGGACTCCGACACGCGGCGTTTTTTT; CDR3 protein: CASRRGWDSDTRRFF
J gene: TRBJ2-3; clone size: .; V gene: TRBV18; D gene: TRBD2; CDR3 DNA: TGTGCCAGCTCACCGATGCTAGCGGAAAGCACAGATACGCAGTATTTT; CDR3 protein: CASSPMLAESTDTQYF